The rows below give T cell receptor beta chains drawn from one sample of a study of T cell responses to AZD1222 COVID-19 vaccine. Profiling relied on immunoSEQ multiplex PCR, and the TCRdb table lists in-frame clones only, not all of them. The repertoire holds 65,000 to 85,000 clones, with roughly 84% as singletons. Sequences were derived from peripheral blood, sampled on day 0 of AZD1222 vaccination. These receptors all come from an adult in good health. Each CDR3 is given with its conserved first and last residue. The D gene is left open where the match is weak. Part of the rows lack a size; the others show once, few, many or a class for expanded clones.

v_gene: TRBV7-2
d_gene: .
abundance: once
j_gene: TRBJ1-4
CDR3nt: TGTGCCAGCAGCACTCGGACAGCTTTGGGTGAAAAACTGTTTTTT
CDR3aa: CASSTRTALGEKLFF

v_gene: TRBV27
d_gene: TRBD1
abundance: .
j_gene: TRBJ1-4
CDR3nt: TGTGCCAGCAGACGCCGGGACAGGGCGGAAAAACTGTTTTTT
CDR3aa: CASRRRDRAEKLFF

v_gene: TRBV11-3
d_gene: .
abundance: .
j_gene: TRBJ2-1
CDR3nt: TGTGCCAGCAGCTCAGGGGTGGGCTCCTACAATGAGCAGTTCTTC
CDR3aa: CASSSGVGSYNEQFF

v_gene: TRBV6-6
d_gene: TRBD2
abundance: .
j_gene: TRBJ2-7
CDR3nt: TGTGCCAGCAAAATAGCGGGAGGGCCTGACGAGCAGTACTTC
CDR3aa: CASKIAGGPDEQYF

v_gene: TRBV28
d_gene: TRBD1
abundance: .
j_gene: TRBJ1-2
CDR3nt: TGTGCCAGCAGTTTGGGTGGGACAGATTATGGCTACACCTTC
CDR3aa: CASSLGGTDYGYTF

v_gene: TRBV6-6
d_gene: TRBD1
abundance: .
j_gene: TRBJ1-2
CDR3nt: TGTGCCAGCAGTTCCCCGACAGGGACTGGCTACACCTTC
CDR3aa: CASSSPTGTGYTF

v_gene: TRBV30
d_gene: .
abundance: .
j_gene: TRBJ2-7
CDR3nt: TGTGCCTGGAGTGTACACGGGGGCACGGGGGAGCAGTACTTC
CDR3aa: CAWSVHGGTGEQYF

v_gene: TRBV5-1
d_gene: TRBD2
abundance: .
j_gene: TRBJ2-1
CDR3nt: TGCGCCAGCAGCTTAAGGACTAGCGGGACGGCTGGCAATGAGCAGTTCTTC
CDR3aa: CASSLRTSGTAGNEQFF

v_gene: TRBV5-4
d_gene: TRBD2
abundance: .
j_gene: TRBJ2-1
CDR3nt: TGTGCCAGCAGGGCCGGGACTAGCGGGGTAGATGAGCAGTTCTTC
CDR3aa: CASRAGTSGVDEQFF

v_gene: TRBV9
d_gene: .
abundance: .
j_gene: TRBJ2-2
CDR3nt: TGTGCCAGCAGCCGAGGGGGGCAGGGAGCCGGGGAGCTGTTTTTT
CDR3aa: CASSRGGQGAGELFF

v_gene: TRBV27
d_gene: TRBD1
abundance: .
j_gene: TRBJ2-4
CDR3nt: TGTGCCAGCAGGTCACAGGGGTCCGGCATTCAGTACTTC
CDR3aa: CASRSQGSGIQYF

v_gene: TRBV6-5
d_gene: .
abundance: .
j_gene: TRBJ2-5
CDR3nt: TGTGCCAGCAGTTATTCCGGTCCGCAAGAGACCCAGTACTTC
CDR3aa: CASSYSGPQETQYF

v_gene: TRBV7-9
d_gene: .
abundance: .
j_gene: TRBJ2-3
CDR3nt: TGTGCCAGCAGCTTAGTGGGAATAACAGATACGCAGTATTTT
CDR3aa: CASSLVGITDTQYF

v_gene: TRBV5-1
d_gene: .
abundance: .
j_gene: TRBJ2-1
CDR3nt: TGCGCCAGCAGCCGTTCGACAGGATACCTAGGTTTGGATGAGCAGTTCTTC
CDR3aa: CASSRSTGYLGLDEQFF

v_gene: TRBV27
d_gene: TRBD2
abundance: .
j_gene: TRBJ2-1
CDR3nt: TGTGCCAGCAGGATTAGCGGGGACCACAATGAGCAGTTCTTC
CDR3aa: CASRISGDHNEQFF

v_gene: TRBV28
d_gene: .
abundance: .
j_gene: TRBJ1-2
CDR3nt: TGTGCCAGCAGGAGGGGTGGCTACACCTTC
CDR3aa: CASRRGGYTF

v_gene: TRBV15
d_gene: .
abundance: .
j_gene: TRBJ1-5
CDR3nt: TGTGCCACCAGCAGAAAACAGGGACCTTGGGGCAATCAGCCCCAGCATTTT
CDR3aa: CATSRKQGPWGNQPQHF

v_gene: TRBV19
d_gene: .
abundance: .
j_gene: TRBJ1-6
CDR3nt: TGTGCCAGTAGTATTTCGGGCAGCTCCTATAATTCACCCCTCCACTTT
CDR3aa: CASSISGSSYNSPLHF

v_gene: TRBV7-3
d_gene: TRBD1
abundance: .
j_gene: TRBJ2-2
CDR3nt: TGTGCCAGCAGCTTAACCTCGGACAGGGGGAACACCGGGGAGCTGTTTTTT
CDR3aa: CASSLTSDRGNTGELFF

v_gene: TRBV7-8
d_gene: .
abundance: .
j_gene: TRBJ2-1
CDR3nt: TGTGCCAGCAGCTTTGCGGTAGCCGATGAGCAGTTCTTC
CDR3aa: CASSFAVADEQFF

v_gene: TRBV18
d_gene: TRBD1
abundance: .
j_gene: TRBJ2-5
CDR3nt: TGTGCCAGCTCACCCTCCGGGACAGAACAAGAGACCCAGTACTTC
CDR3aa: CASSPSGTEQETQYF

v_gene: TRBV29-1
d_gene: .
abundance: .
j_gene: TRBJ1-2
CDR3nt: TGCAGCGTTGAAGGTACAGGCTATTCCCCTGTCTATGGCTACACCTTC
CDR3aa: CSVEGTGYSPVYGYTF

v_gene: TRBV16
d_gene: .
abundance: .
j_gene: TRBJ2-3
CDR3nt: TGTGCCAGCAGCCAAGGACCAAGTGCGCAGTATTTT
CDR3aa: CASSQGPSAQYF

v_gene: TRBV28
d_gene: TRBD1
abundance: .
j_gene: TRBJ2-7
CDR3nt: TGTGCCAGCAGTTTATTAGGGACAGGGGCCTACGAGCAGTACTTC
CDR3aa: CASSLLGTGAYEQYF

v_gene: TRBV5-6
d_gene: .
abundance: .
j_gene: TRBJ2-3
CDR3nt: TGTGCCAGCAGCTTGTGGACTACCACAGATACGCAGTATTTT
CDR3aa: CASSLWTTTDTQYF

v_gene: TRBV30
d_gene: .
abundance: .
j_gene: TRBJ1-2
CDR3nt: TGTGCCTGGGGGGCACGGGGCTACACCTTC
CDR3aa: CAWGARGYTF

v_gene: TRBV30
d_gene: .
abundance: .
j_gene: TRBJ1-6
CDR3nt: TGTGCCTGGAGTGTAGGGGGTGTACCCCTCCACTTT
CDR3aa: CAWSVGGVPLHF

v_gene: TRBV14
d_gene: .
abundance: .
j_gene: TRBJ1-1
CDR3nt: TGTGCCAGCAGCCAACAAACCGTAGCTTTCTTT
CDR3aa: CASSQQTVAFF

v_gene: TRBV10-3
d_gene: .
abundance: .
j_gene: TRBJ1-2
CDR3nt: TGTGCCATCAGTGCGTCGGAAGCCTATGGCTACACCTTC
CDR3aa: CAISASEAYGYTF

v_gene: TRBV5-1
d_gene: TRBD1
abundance: .
j_gene: TRBJ1-1
CDR3nt: TGCGCCAGCAGCCCCAGGGGGACTGAAGCTTTCTTT
CDR3aa: CASSPRGTEAFF

v_gene: TRBV5-1
d_gene: TRBD2
abundance: .
j_gene: TRBJ2-6
CDR3nt: TGCGCCAGCAGCTTCCGACTAGCGGGGGGATCTGGGGCCAACGTCCTGACTTTC
CDR3aa: CASSFRLAGGSGANVLTF

v_gene: TRBV7-2
d_gene: .
abundance: .
j_gene: TRBJ2-2
CDR3nt: TGTGCCAGCAGCCCCGTATTAAGAGGGGAGCTGTTTTTT
CDR3aa: CASSPVLRGELFF

v_gene: TRBV6-5
d_gene: .
abundance: .
j_gene: TRBJ1-6
CDR3nt: TGTGCCAGCAGCGAGGGCAAGTCACCCCTCCACTTT
CDR3aa: CASSEGKSPLHF

v_gene: TRBV3-1/TRBV3-2
d_gene: .
abundance: .
j_gene: TRBJ1-4
CDR3nt: TGTGCCAGCAGCACACCGTCAACTAATGAAAAACTGTTTTTT
CDR3aa: CASSTPSTNEKLFF

v_gene: TRBV3-1/TRBV3-2
d_gene: .
abundance: .
j_gene: TRBJ2-1
CDR3nt: TGTGCCAGCAGCCTCATAGCAGGGGGGAGCTCCTACAATGAGCAGTTCTTC
CDR3aa: CASSLIAGGSSYNEQFF

v_gene: TRBV28
d_gene: .
abundance: .
j_gene: TRBJ2-7
CDR3nt: TGTGCCAGCAGGACCTGGACGGACCGCGGGGAGCAGTACTTC
CDR3aa: CASRTWTDRGEQYF

v_gene: TRBV19
d_gene: .
abundance: .
j_gene: TRBJ2-5
CDR3nt: TGTGCCAGTAGCGGAGGAGGGGGGGCGAAGACCCAGTACTTC
CDR3aa: CASSGGGGAKTQYF

v_gene: TRBV28
d_gene: TRBD1
abundance: .
j_gene: TRBJ2-1
CDR3nt: TGTGCCAGCAGCTTAATTGGAACCGGGACAGGGAACTACAATGAGCAGTTCTTC
CDR3aa: CASSLIGTGTGNYNEQFF

v_gene: TRBV29-1
d_gene: .
abundance: .
j_gene: TRBJ1-2
CDR3nt: TGCAGCGTTGAAGGTCCGGGACAAAAGGATGGCTACACCTTC
CDR3aa: CSVEGPGQKDGYTF